These 24 T cell receptor beta chains were all obtained from the same sample, sequenced in a study of cytomegalovirus exposure and HLA in healthy donors. The data were produced by immunoSEQ multiplex PCR, yet TCRdb's version contains in-frame clones alone and is incomplete. Altogether about 140,000 clones are present, 84% being singletons, with the ten largest covering under 1.5%. The specimen sequenced was PBMCs. The receptors come from a woman in her thirties in good health and CMV-seronegative.

The V call is TRBV28, the J call TRBJ1-2; D not certain. This CDR3 has 12 amino acids. Germline-derived CDR1 and CDR2 are MDHEN and SYDVKM. Trimming left V 4 bases short and J 3 bases short, with 6 bases between. CDR3 nucleotides: TGTGCCAGCAGTTCTCCCCACTATGGCTACACCTTC. Translating gives CASSSPHYGYTF.

The rearrangement joins TRBV7-8 to TRBJ1-4; D possibly corresponds to TRBD1 (5 bases). Trimming removed 1 base at V and 2 bases at J, with 11 bases between. Germline CDR1 reads SGHVS; CDR2 reads FQNEAQ. This CDR3 comprises 16 residues. The CDR3 coding sequence is TGTGCCAGCAGCTTAGATGGGGGGTTCACTAATGAAAAACTGTTTTTT. Translated: CASSLDGGFTNEKLFF.

The chain is built from TRBV9 and TRBJ2-7; 9 bases match TRBD1. The CDR3 has 15 amino acids. CDR1 and CDR2 from the germline V gene are SGDLS and YYNGEE. J lost 5 bases, V lost 4 bases, and 10 bases had no gene match. CDR3 region: CASSLAGTGYNEQYF. The CDR3 region has the DNA TGTGCCAGCAGCCTCGCAGGGACAGGGTACAACGAGCAGTACTTC.

This clone was seen a few times. The rearrangement links TRBV28 to TRBJ2-7, with 8 nucleotides matching TRBD1. This CDR3 comprises 14 residues. Losses at the gene ends were 7 bases for V and 7 bases for J; bases not matched to a gene: 12. Per the germline V gene, CDR1 is MDHEN and CDR2 is SYDVKM. This CDR3 reads CASTKTPRGHEQYF. The CDR3 nucleotides are TGTGCCAGCACCAAGACCCCCAGGGGGCATGAGCAGTACTTC.

The chain joins TRBV9 to TRBJ1-4; TRBD1 is a possible D gene (6 bases). Germline V gene data show CDR1 as SGDLS and CDR2 as YYNGEE. This CDR3 is built from 14 residues. Trimming stripped 2 bases from V and 6 bases from J, with 11 bases between. CDR3 sequence: CASSVGGRDEKLFF. As DNA, the CDR3 is TGTGCCAGCAGCGTGGGGGGGCGAGATGAAAAACTGTTTTTT.

The V and J genes are TRBV5-5 and TRBJ2-3; D unclear. V was clipped by 3 bases and J by 2 bases, with 10 bases between them. The V gene's germline CDR1 is SGHKS and CDR2 YYEKEE (reference sequence). This CDR3 is 14 amino acids long. The CDR3 coding sequence is TGTGCCAGCAGCTCAACAGACCCCACAGATACGCAGTATTTT. It is translated as CASSSTDPTDTQYF.

This chain uses TRBV28 with TRBJ1-6; possibly TRBD1 for D (6 bases). The length of the CDR3 is 15 residues. Trimming stripped 6 bases from V and 7 bases from J, with 16 bases between. Germline values: CDR1 MDHEN, CDR2 SYDVKM. The CDR3: CASRSSTGSNSPLHF. The CDR3 coding sequence is TGTGCCAGCAGATCTTCGACAGGTTCAAATTCACCCCTCCACTTT.

The V gene is TRBV6-6, the J gene TRBJ1-1, with D unclear. The germline CDR1 and CDR2 sequences are MNHNY and SVGAGI (reference sequence). Trimming removed 11 bases at V and 1 base at J, with 14 bases between. The CDR3 sequence is 13 residues long. CDR3 loop: CAARIIQNTEAFF. CDR3 nucleotide sequence: TGTGCCGCCAGAATTATCCAGAACACTGAAGCTTTCTTT.

The chain recombines TRBV7-9 with TRBJ2-3, with D unresolved. The CDR3 sequence is 15 residues long. The V gene's germline CDR1 is SEHNR and CDR2 FQNEAQ (reference sequence). The ends were cut back, 2 bases at V and 2 bases at J, with 11 bases in the middle. The CDR3 bases are TGTGCCAGCAGCTTATTGTATAGAGACACAGATACGCAGTATTTT. Residues: CASSLLYRDTDTQYF.

V is TRBV15 and J is TRBJ2-4, with 9 bases that match TRBD1. The CDR3 totals 15 residues. Unmatched junction bases numbered 4, after V lost 0 bases and J lost 7 bases. CDR1 and CDR2 from the germline V gene are LNHNV and YYDKDF (reference sequence). The DNA for the CDR3 is TGTGCCACCAGCAGAGATCGGGGGACAGGGAACATTCAGTACTTC. Protein sequence: CATSRDRGTGNIQYF.

The rearrangement joins TRBV5-1 to TRBJ2-7; 12 nucleotides line up with TRBD1. The CDR3 runs 15 residues. The germline CDR1 and CDR2 sequences are SGHRS and YFSETQ. The V and J ends lost 4 bases and 7 bases, in that order; junction bases with no gene match: 9. The CDR3 region is CASSPGQGAEGEQYF. CDR3 DNA sequence: TGCGCCAGCAGCCCGGGACAGGGGGCAGAGGGTGAGCAGTACTTC.

This chain connects TRBV9 to TRBJ2-1, with 10 bases that match TRBD2. The CDR3 is 16 amino acids. Germline-derived CDR1 and CDR2 are SGDLS and YYNGEE. Trimming cost V 0 bases and J 7 bases; bases outside gene matches: 7. The CDR3 here is CASSVESGGAWNEQFF. The DNA for the CDR3 is TGTGCCAGCAGCGTAGAAAGCGGGGGGGCGTGGAATGAGCAGTTCTTC.

The table lists this clone with a count of one. The chain is built from TRBV4-2 and TRBJ2-5; 9 nucleotides agree with TRBD2. The CDR3 is made up of 18 amino acids. The germline V gene has CDR1 LGHNA and CDR2 YNFKEQ. V trimming: 4 bases; J trimming: 2 bases; junction bases outside the gene matches: 14. In DNA, the CDR3 is TGTGCCAGCAGCCCTGAGCTTAGCGGGGGAATGGAGCAAGAGACCCAGTACTTC. This gives the protein CASSPELSGGMEQETQYF.

The chain has TRBV28 and TRBJ1-5; 9 nucleotides line up with TRBD1. V lost 4 bases, J lost 5 bases, and 6 bases stayed unmatched. Germline loops: CDR1 MDHEN, CDR2 SYDVKM. CDR3 length equals 15 residues. This chain's CDR3 is CASSSVDRGDQPQHF. The CDR3 DNA reads TGTGCCAGCAGTTCGGTAGACAGGGGGGATCAGCCCCAGCATTTT. Complete variable domain (other parts from reference TRBV28 and TRBJ1-5): DVKVTQSSRYLVKRTGEKVFLECVQDMDHENMFWYRQDPGLGLRLIYFSYDVKMKEKGDIPEGYSVSREKKERFSLILESASTNQTSMYLCASSSVDRGDQPQHFGDGTRLSIL.

The chain is built from TRBV4-3 and TRBJ1-2; possible D gene TRBD1, 6 bases. Trimming stripped 4 bases from V and 4 bases from J, with 19 bases between. The length of the CDR3 is 16 residues. The germline V gene has CDR1 LGHNA and CDR2 YSLEER. The CDR3, as DNA: TGCGCCAGCAGCCCGTTTCAATTGACAGGCGCCTATGGCTACACCTTC. This translates into CASSPFQLTGAYGYTF.

In its sample, this clone was seen a few times. This chain joins TRBV7-2 and TRBJ2-5; 8 bases fit TRBD1. Germline V gives CDR1 SGHTA, CDR2 FQGNSA. J gave up 5 bases and V 5 bases, and 13 bases lay outside the gene matches. CDR3 length: 16 amino acids. The CDR3 loop is CASSRPMAGGGETQYF. The CDR3, as DNA: TGTGCCAGCAGCCGCCCGATGGCAGGGGGCGGGGAGACCCAGTACTTC.

The chain has TRBV5-6 and TRBJ1-6, with 8 bases fitting TRBD1. Germline V gene lookup returns CDR1 SGHDT and CDR2 YYEEEE. The trim removed 4 bases at V and 8 bases at J, leaving 8 bases unmatched. CDR3 length: 15 residues. The CDR3 loop reads CASSPLGQGDSPLHF. In DNA form, the CDR3 reads TGTGCCAGCAGCCCTCTCGGACAGGGTGATTCACCCCTCCACTTT. Complete variable domain (other parts from reference TRBV5-6 and TRBJ1-6): DAGVTQSPTHLIKTRGQQVTLRCSPKSGHDTVSWYQQALGQGPQFIFQYYEEEERQRGNFPDRFSGHQFPNYSSELNVNALLLGDSALYLCASSPLGQGDSPLHFGNGTRLTVT.

This clone showed up just once. The chain has TRBV19 and TRBJ2-7, with D perhaps matching TRBD2 (6 bases). Germline V gene lookup returns CDR1 LNHDA and CDR2 SQIVND (reference sequence). The CDR3 has 13 residues. V was pared by 1 base and J by 6 bases, with 10 bases between. The CDR3 spells CASSIVEGTEQYF. The DNA of the CDR3 is TGTGCCAGTAGTATAGTGGAGGGGACCGAGCAGTACTTC.

This rearrangement joins TRBV29-1 to TRBJ1-1, with unresolved D. Germline-derived CDR1 and CDR2 are SQVTM and ANQGSEA. The CDR3 is 15 residues long. The ends were cut back, 4 bases at V and 1 base at J, with 16 bases in the middle. The CDR3 loop reads CSVVPQVLRNTEAFF. The CDR3 nucleotides are TGCAGCGTTGTCCCTCAGGTTTTAAGGAACACTGAAGCTTTCTTT.

J is TRBJ1-5 and V is TRBV30; D call uncertain. The germline gives CDR1 GTSNPN, CDR2 SVGIG (reference sequence). V dropped 2 bases and J dropped 2 bases, with 7 bases sitting between them. The CDR3 covers 13 residues. CDR3 residues: CAWSLYGNQPQHF. In nucleotides, the CDR3 is TGTGCCTGGAGTCTGTATGGCAATCAGCCCCAGCATTTT.

The rearrangement uses TRBV28 and TRBJ2-7; D unclear. The length of the CDR3 is 14 residues. Germline CDR1 and CDR2: MDHEN and SYDVKM. Between the trimmed V and J ends, which lost 8 bases and 0 bases, there was a span of 14 bases. The CDR3 sequence: CASVPPRSSYEQYF. CDR3 DNA: TGTGCCAGCGTCCCCCCGCGGAGCTCCTACGAGCAGTACTTC.

The chain uses TRBV6-6 and TRBJ1-1; 7 bases agree with TRBD1. Germline trimming cut 8 bases from V and 5 bases from J; bases unmatched to any gene: 11. In germline, CDR1 is MNHNY, CDR2 SVGAGI (reference sequence). This CDR3 has 14 amino acids. CDR3 coding DNA: TGTGCCAGCGGGGAACAGGGGCTGGGGACTGAAGCTTTCTTT. Protein: CASGEQGLGTEAFF.

This clone was picked up one time. The gene calls are TRBV5-6 and TRBJ1-1; D uncertain. Germline CDR1 SGHDT, CDR2 YYEEEE. V gave up 1 base and J gave up 1 base, with 8 bases separating them. The CDR3 length is 14 residues. CDR3 coding DNA: TGTGCCAGCAGCTTGTTGTCAGGGAACACTGAAGCTTTCTTT. Translation: CASSLLSGNTEAFF.

The gene calls are TRBV2 and TRBJ2-1; TRBD2 might be the D (6 bases). Deletions cut 7 bases from V and 7 bases from J, with 14 bases between. The germline V gene encodes CDR1 SNHLY and CDR2 FYNNEI. The CDR3 loop spans 13 amino acids. As DNA, the CDR3 is TGTGCCAGCAACCCGGCAGGGACTAATGAGCAGTTCTTC. It codes for CASNPAGTNEQFF.